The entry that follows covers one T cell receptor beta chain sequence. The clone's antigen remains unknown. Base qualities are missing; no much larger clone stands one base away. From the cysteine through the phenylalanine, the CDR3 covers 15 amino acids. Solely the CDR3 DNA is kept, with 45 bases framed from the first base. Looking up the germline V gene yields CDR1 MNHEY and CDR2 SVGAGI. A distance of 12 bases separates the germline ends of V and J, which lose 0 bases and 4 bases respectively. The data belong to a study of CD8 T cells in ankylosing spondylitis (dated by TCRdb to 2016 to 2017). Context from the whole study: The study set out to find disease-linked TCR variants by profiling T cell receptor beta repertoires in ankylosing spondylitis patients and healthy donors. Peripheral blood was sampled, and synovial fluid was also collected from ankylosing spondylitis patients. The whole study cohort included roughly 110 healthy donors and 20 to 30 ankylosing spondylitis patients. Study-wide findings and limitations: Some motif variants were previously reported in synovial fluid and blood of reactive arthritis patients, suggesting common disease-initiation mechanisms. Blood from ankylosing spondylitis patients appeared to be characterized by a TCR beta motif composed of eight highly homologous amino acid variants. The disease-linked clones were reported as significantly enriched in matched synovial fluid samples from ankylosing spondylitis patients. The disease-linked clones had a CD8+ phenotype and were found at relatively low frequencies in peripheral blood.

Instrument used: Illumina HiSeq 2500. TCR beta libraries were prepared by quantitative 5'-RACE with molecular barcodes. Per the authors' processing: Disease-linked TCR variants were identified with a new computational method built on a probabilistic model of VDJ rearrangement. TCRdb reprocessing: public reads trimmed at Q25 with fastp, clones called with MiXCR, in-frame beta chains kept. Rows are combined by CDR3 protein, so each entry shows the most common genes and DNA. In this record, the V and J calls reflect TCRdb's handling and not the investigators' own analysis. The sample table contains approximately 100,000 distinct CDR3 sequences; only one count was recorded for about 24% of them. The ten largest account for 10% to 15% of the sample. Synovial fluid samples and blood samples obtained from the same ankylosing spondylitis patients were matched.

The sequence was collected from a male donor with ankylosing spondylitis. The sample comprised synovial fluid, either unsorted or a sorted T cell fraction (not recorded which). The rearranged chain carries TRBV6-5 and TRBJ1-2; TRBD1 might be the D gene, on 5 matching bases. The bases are TGTGCCAGCAGTTACTCCCACGGGGCGGGCTATGGCTACACCTTC. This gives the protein CASSYSHGAGYGYTF.